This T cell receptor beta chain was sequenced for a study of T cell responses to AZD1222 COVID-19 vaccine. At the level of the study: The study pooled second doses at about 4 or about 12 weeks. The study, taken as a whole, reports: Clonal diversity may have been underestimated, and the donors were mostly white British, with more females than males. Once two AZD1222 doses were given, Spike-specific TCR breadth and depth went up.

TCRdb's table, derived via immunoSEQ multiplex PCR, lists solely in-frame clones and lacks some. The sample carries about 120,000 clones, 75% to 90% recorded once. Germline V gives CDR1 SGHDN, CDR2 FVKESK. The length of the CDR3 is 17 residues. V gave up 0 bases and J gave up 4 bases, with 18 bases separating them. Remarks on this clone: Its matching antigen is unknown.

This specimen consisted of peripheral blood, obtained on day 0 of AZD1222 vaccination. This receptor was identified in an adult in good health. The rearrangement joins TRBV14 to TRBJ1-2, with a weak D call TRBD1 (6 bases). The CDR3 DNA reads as TGTGCCAGCAGCCAAGATCCCGGGGGCCGAGGTCTCTATGGCTACACCTTC. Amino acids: CASSQDPGGRGLYGYTF.